The 5 T cell receptor beta chains presented below share a single source sample, sequenced in a study of circulating and synovial CD4+ cells in juvenile arthritis. This table comes from immunoSEQ multiplex PCR, and its TCRdb copy is limited to in-frame clones, with some not included. The table lists over 11,000 clones, 80% to 85% of them singletons. The sample taken for sequencing was CD4+ T cells from synovial fluid. Receptors were obtained from a human patient with juvenile idiopathic arthritis. Some clones in this sample may be carry-over from other donors' samples.

This chain links TRBV5-8 with TRBJ1-1, with 8 positions matching TRBD1. CDR3 size: 12 residues. The germline gives CDR1 SGHTS, CDR2 YDEGEE. After removal of 8 bases from V and 4 bases from J, the junction contained 4 bases not matched to a gene. The CDR3 region is CASTGQATEAFF. The CDR3 DNA reads as TGTGCCAGTACGGGACAGGCCACTGAAGCTTTCTTT.

In its sample, this clone was seen once. The chain recombines TRBV11-3 with TRBJ2-3; the D is unclear. Trimming took 4 bases from V and 0 from J, leaving 8 bases between them. There are 14 residues in the CDR3. Germline V CDR1 and CDR2: SGHNT, YENEEA. The CDR3 here is CASSSDGSTDTQYF. The CDR3 region has the DNA TGTGCCAGCAGCTCTGACGGGAGCACAGATACGCAGTATTTT.

The table lists this clone with a count of one. The chain recombines TRBV6-1 with TRBJ1-5; tentatively, D is TRBD1 (5 bases). Germline assignment: CDR1 MNHNS and CDR2 SASEGT. There are 16 residues in the CDR3. V lost 4 bases and J 3 bases, leaving 16 bases between the germline ends. CDR3 region: CASSGAGTDYNQPQHF. CDR3 coding DNA: TGTGCCAGCAGTGGTGCGGGGACGGATTACAATCAGCCCCAGCATTTT.

The DNA of the CDR3 is TGTGCCTCCCGTCTTGCGGGCTCCTACAATGAGCAGTTCTTC. This encodes CASRLAGSYNEQFF. The chain is built from TRBV30 and TRBJ2-1; D perhaps matches TRBD2 (5 bases). Germline values: CDR1 GTSNPN, CDR2 SVGIG (reference sequence). V lost 7 bases, J lost 0 bases, and 13 bases lay in between. There are 14 residues in the CDR3.

The V call is TRBV6-1, the J call TRBJ1-2, with no clear D. Looked up from germline, CDR1 is MNHNS and CDR2 is SASEGT. Trimming left V 6 bases short and J 4 bases short, with 15 bases between. The CDR3 has 14 residues. CDR3 coding DNA: TGTGCCAGCAGGCCGGGAAAATCGGGCTATGGCTACACCTTC. Its protein product is CASRPGKSGYGYTF.